These 9 T cell receptor beta chains came from one sample sequenced in a study of cytomegalovirus exposure and HLA in healthy donors. Use of 60 Vbeta and 13 Jbeta primers characterized the PCR. TCRdb keeps only in-frame clones here, not all; method: immunoSEQ multiplex PCR. Of about 97,000 clones detected, roughly three quarters appear once; the ten largest clones hold around a tenth. The sequenced sample was PBMCs. These receptors were taken from a male donor in good health and CMV-seropositive.

This clone turned up a few times. V and J are TRBV9 and TRBJ2-1, with 14 bases lining up with TRBD2. Germline values: CDR1 SGDLS, CDR2 YYNGEE. With 3 bases clipped from V and 1 base from J, the junction kept 21 bases outside the gene matches. CDR3 length: 23 amino acids. CDR3 DNA: TGTGCCAGCAGCGAGCAGAGGACGGCACCGGGACTAGCGGGAGAAGGGTCCTACAATGAGCAGTTCTTC. Its translation is CASSEQRTAPGLAGEGSYNEQFF.

This clone was picked up one time. The chain joins TRBV7-9 to TRBJ1-2; D remains unclear. This CDR3 is 12 amino acids long. CDR1 and CDR2 (germline): SEHNR, FQNEAQ (reference sequence). V was pared by 9 bases and J by 3 bases, with 11 bases between. The CDR3: CASTQADYGYTF. Here the CDR3 DNA reads TGTGCCAGTACCCAAGCCGACTATGGCTACACCTTC.

The chain is built from TRBV28 and TRBJ2-7; D is perhaps TRBD1 (6 bases). Germline V gene lookup returns CDR1 MDHEN and CDR2 SYDVKM. This CDR3 region has 16 residues. V lost 4 bases, J lost 4 bases, and 20 bases lay in between. CDR3 in DNA: TGTGCCAGCAGTTATAGTTTCGGGCAGGGGAATTACGAGCAGTACTTC. It is translated as CASSYSFGQGNYEQYF.

The genes are TRBV27 and TRBJ2-7; TRBD2 matches at 15 bases. V shed 3 bases, J shed 7 bases, and the junction held 4 bases outside the gene matches. The CDR3 covers 15 residues. Germline assignment: CDR1 MNHEY and CDR2 SMNVEV (reference sequence). The CDR3: CASSFGLAGGNEQYF. The DNA for the CDR3 is TGTGCCAGCAGTTTTGGACTAGCGGGAGGGAATGAGCAGTACTTC.

The chain combines TRBV5-5 with TRBJ1-2; D ambiguous. The CDR3 loop spans 14 amino acids. Trimming removed 3 bases from V and 0 bases from J, with 9 bases in between. Germline V gene lookup returns CDR1 SGHKS and CDR2 YYEKEE (reference sequence). In DNA, the CDR3 is TGTGCCAGCAGCTGGGGAGGATCTAACTATGGCTACACCTTC. Amino acids: CASSWGGSNYGYTF.

The chain recombines TRBV9 with TRBJ2-1, with a tentative D call TRBD2 (6 bases). The germline V and J ends were trimmed by 1 base and 3 bases, with 17 bases remaining between them. The CDR3 runs 17 residues. Per germline, CDR1 SGDLS and CDR2 YYNGEE. The CDR3 loop reads CASSVPREYHIYNEQFF. DNA for the CDR3: TGTGCCAGCAGCGTACCCCGGGAGTACCACATCTACAATGAGCAGTTCTTC.

This clone was counted only a few times. The chain couples TRBV7-2 to TRBJ2-3; 14 bases line up with TRBD2. With 0 bases clipped from V and 5 bases from J, the junction kept 4 bases outside the gene matches. Germline V gene sequence: CDR1 SGHTA, CDR2 FQGNSA. The CDR3 runs to 17 residues. This CDR3 is CASSLAGTSGSQDTQYF. As DNA, the CDR3 is TGTGCCAGCAGCTTAGCCGGGACTAGCGGGAGCCAAGATACGCAGTATTTT. Together with reference TRBV7-2 and TRBJ2-3, the CDR3 gives the full variable domain: GAGVSQSPSNKVTEKGKDVELRCDPISGHTALYWYRQSLGQGLEFLIYFQGNSAPDKSGLPSDRFSAERTGGSVSTLTIQRTQQEDSAVYLCASSLAGTSGSQDTQYFGPGTRLTVL.

On this clone: Different DNA sequences within this sample yield the same CDR3. V is TRBV19 and J is TRBJ2-7, with 9 positions matching TRBD1. The CDR3 is 14 amino acids. The germline V gene encodes CDR1 LNHDA and CDR2 SQIVND (reference sequence). With 3 bases clipped from V and 3 bases from J, the junction kept 3 bases outside the gene matches. This chain's CDR3 is CASSIGQGFYEQYF. In DNA form, the CDR3 reads TGTGCCAGTAGTATTGGACAGGGGTTCTACGAGCAGTACTTC.

The chain recombines TRBV5-1 with TRBJ2-1; 12 nucleotides agree with TRBD2. With 4 bases clipped from V and 3 bases from J, the junction kept 5 bases outside the gene matches. The germline V gene has CDR1 SGHRS and CDR2 YFSETQ. This CDR3 comprises 16 residues. The CDR3 sequence is CASSPGLAGYYNEQFF. The DNA of the CDR3 is TGCGCCAGCAGCCCTGGACTAGCGGGATACTACAATGAGCAGTTCTTC.